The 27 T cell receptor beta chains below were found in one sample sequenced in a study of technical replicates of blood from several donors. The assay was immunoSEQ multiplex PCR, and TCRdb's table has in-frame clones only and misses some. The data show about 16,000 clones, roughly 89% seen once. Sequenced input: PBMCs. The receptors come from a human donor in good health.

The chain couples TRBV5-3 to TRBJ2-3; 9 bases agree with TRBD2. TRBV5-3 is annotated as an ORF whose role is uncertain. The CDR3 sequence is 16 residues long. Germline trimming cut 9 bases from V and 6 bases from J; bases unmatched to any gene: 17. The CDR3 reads CATHTPSSGRLDTQYF. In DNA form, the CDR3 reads TGTGCCACCCATACTCCCTCCAGCGGGAGGTTGGATACGCAGTATTTT.

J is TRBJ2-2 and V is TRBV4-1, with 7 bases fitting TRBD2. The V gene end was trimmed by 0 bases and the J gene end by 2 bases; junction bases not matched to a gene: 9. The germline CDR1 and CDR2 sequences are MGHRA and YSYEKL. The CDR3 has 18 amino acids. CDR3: CASSQDSGGTLNTGELFF. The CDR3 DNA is TGCGCCAGCAGCCAAGACTCCGGGGGGACCCTCAACACCGGGGAGCTGTTTTTT.

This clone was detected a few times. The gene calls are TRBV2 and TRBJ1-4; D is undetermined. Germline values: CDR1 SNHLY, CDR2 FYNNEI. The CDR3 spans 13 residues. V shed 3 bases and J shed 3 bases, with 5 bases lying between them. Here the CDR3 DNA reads TGTGCCAGCAGTGATATTGCTAATGAAAAACTGTTTTTT. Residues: CASSDIANEKLFF. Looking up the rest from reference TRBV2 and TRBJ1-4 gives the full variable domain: EPEVTQTPSHQVTQMGQEVILRCVPISNHLYFYWYRQILGQKVEFLVSFYNNEISEKSEIFDDQFSVERPDGSNFTLKIRSTKLEDSAMYFCASSDIANEKLFFGSGTQLSVL.

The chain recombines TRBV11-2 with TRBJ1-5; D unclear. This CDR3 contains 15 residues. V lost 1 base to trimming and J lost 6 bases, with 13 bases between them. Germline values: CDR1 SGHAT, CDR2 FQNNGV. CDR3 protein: CASSLGGENGQPQHF. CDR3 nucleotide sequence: TGTGCCAGCAGCTTAGGTGGGGAGAATGGTCAGCCCCAGCATTTT.

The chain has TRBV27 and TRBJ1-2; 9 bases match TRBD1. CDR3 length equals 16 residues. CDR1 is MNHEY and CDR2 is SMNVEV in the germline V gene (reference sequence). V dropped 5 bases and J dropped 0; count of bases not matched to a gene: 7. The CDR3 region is CASSPMGTGSNYGYTF. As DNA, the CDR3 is TGTGCCAGCAGTCCAATGGGGACAGGGTCTAACTATGGCTACACCTTC.

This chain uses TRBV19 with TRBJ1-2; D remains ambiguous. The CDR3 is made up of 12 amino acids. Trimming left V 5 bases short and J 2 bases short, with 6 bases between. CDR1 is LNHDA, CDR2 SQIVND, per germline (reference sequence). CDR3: CASSVGNYGYTF. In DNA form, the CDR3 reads TGTGCCAGTAGTGTCGGGAACTATGGCTACACCTTC.

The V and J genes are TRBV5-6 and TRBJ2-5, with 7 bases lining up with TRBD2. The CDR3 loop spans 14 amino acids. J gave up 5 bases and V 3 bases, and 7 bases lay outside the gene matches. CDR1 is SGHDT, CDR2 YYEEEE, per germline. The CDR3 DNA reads TGTGCCAGCAGCTACCGGGGAGGGAGGGAGACCCAGTACTTC. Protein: CASSYRGGRETQYF. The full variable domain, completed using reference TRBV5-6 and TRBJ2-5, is DAGVTQSPTHLIKTRGQQVTLRCSPKSGHDTVSWYQQALGQGPQFIFQYYEEEERQRGNFPDRFSGHQFPNYSSELNVNALLLGDSALYLCASSYRGGRETQYFGPGTRLLVL.

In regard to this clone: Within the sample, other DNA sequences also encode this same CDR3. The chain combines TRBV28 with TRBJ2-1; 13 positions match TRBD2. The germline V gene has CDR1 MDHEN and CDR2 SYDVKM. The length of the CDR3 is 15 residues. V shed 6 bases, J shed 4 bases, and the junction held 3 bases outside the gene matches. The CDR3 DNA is TGTGCCAGCAGACCACTAGCGGGAGGGTACAATGAGCAGTTCTTC. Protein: CASRPLAGGYNEQFF.

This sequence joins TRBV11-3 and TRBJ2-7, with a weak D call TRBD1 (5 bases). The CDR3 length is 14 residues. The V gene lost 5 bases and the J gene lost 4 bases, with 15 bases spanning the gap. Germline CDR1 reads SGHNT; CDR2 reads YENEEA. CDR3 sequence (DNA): TGTGCCAGCAGCGTGGGCCAGGGCCCTTACGAGCAGTACTTC. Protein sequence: CASSVGQGPYEQYF.

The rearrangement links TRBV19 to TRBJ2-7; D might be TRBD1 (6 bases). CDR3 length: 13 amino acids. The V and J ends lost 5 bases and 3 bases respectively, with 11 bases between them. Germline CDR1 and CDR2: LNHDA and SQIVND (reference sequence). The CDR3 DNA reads TGTGCCAGTAGTTACCGGGACAACTACGAGCAGTACTTC. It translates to CASSYRDNYEQYF.

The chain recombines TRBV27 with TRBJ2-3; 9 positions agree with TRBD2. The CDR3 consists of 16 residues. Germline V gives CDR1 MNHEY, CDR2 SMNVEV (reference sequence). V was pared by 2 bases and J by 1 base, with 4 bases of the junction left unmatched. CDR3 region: CASSLGAGGGTDTQYF. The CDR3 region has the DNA TGTGCCAGCAGTTTAGGAGCGGGAGGAGGCACAGATACGCAGTATTTT.

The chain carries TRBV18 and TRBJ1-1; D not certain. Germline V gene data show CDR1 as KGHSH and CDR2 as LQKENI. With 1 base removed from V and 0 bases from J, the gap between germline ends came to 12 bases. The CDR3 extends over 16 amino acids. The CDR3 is CASSPLASLMNTEAFF. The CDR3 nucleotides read TGTGCCAGCTCACCACTAGCCAGCCTTATGAACACTGAAGCTTTCTTT.

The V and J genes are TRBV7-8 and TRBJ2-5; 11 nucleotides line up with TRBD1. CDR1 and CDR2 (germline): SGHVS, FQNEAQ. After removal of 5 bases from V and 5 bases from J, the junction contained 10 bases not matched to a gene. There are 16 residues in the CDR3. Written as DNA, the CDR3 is TGTGCCAGCAGCCACGGACAGGGGGCGTCGATTGAGACCCAGTACTTC. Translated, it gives CASSHGQGASIETQYF. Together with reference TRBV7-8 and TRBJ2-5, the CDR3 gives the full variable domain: GAGVSQSPRYKVAKRGQDVALRCDPISGHVSLFWYQQALGQGPEFLTYFQNEAQLDKSGLPSDRFFAERPEGSVSTLKIQRTQQEDSAVYLCASSHGQGASIETQYFGPGTRLLVL.

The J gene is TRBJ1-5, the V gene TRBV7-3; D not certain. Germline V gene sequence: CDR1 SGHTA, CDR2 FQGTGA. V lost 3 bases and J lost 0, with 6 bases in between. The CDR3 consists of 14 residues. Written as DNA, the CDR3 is TGTGCCAGCAGCTTTTACTATAGCAATCAGCCCCAGCATTTT. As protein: CASSFYYSNQPQHF.

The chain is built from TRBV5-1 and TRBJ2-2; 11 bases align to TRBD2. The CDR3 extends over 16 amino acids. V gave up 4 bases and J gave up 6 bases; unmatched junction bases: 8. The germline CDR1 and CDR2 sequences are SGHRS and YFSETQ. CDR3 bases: TGCGCCAGCAGCGATCTCACTAGCGGGAGTTCCGGGGAGCTGTTTTTT. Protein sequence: CASSDLTSGSSGELFF. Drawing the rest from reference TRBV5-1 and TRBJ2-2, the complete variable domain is KAGVTQTPRYLIKTRGQQVTLSCSPISGHRSVSWYQQTPGQGLQFLFEYFSETQRNKGNFPGRFSGRQFSNSRSEMNVSTLELGDSALYLCASSDLTSGSSGELFFGEGSRLTVL.

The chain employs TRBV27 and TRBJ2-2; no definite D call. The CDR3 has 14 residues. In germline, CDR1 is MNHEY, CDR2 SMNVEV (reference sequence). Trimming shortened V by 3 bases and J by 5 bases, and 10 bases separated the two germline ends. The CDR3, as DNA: TGTGCCAGCAGTTTTCCGCCCGGGACCGGGGAGCTGTTTTTT. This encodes CASSFPPGTGELFF.

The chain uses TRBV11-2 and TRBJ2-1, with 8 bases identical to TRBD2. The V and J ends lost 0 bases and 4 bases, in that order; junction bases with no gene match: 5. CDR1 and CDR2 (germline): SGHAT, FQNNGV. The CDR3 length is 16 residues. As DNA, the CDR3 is TGTGCCAGCAGCTTAGAACAGAGCGGGGGTTACAATGAGCAGTTCTTC. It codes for CASSLEQSGGYNEQFF.

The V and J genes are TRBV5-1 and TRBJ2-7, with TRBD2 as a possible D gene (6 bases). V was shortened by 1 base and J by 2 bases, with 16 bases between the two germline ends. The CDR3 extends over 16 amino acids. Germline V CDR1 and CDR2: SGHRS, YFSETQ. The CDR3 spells CASSLSSGTPTYEQYF. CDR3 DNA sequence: TGCGCCAGCAGCTTGAGCTCCGGGACTCCTACCTACGAGCAGTACTTC.

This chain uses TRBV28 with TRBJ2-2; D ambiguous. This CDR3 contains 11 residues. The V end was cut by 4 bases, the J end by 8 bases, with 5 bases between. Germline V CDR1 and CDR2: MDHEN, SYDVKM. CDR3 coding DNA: TGTGCCAGCAGTTCCAGGGGGGAGCTGTTTTTT. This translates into CASSSRGELFF.

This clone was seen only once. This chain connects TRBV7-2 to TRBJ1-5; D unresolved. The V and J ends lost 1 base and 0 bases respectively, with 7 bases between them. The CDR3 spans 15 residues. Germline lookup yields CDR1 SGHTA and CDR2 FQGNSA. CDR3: CASSLGTYSNQPQHF. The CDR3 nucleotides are TGTGCCAGCAGCTTAGGAACCTATAGCAATCAGCCCCAGCATTTT. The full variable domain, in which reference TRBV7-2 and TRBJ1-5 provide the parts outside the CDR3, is GAGVSQSPSNKVTEKGKDVELRCDPISGHTALYWYRQSLGQGLEFLIYFQGNSAPDKSGLPSDRFSAERTGGSVSTLTIQRTQQEDSAVYLCASSLGTYSNQPQHFGDGTRLSIL.

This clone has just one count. DNA for the CDR3: TGTGCCAGCATTTTCGACAACTCCTACGAGCAGTACTTC. Translation gives CASIFDNSYEQYF. The V and J genes are TRBV6-1 and TRBJ2-7; D call uncertain. V lost 7 bases to trimming and J lost 0 bases, with 10 bases between them. Germline values: CDR1 MNHNS, CDR2 SASEGT. CDR3 length: 13 amino acids.

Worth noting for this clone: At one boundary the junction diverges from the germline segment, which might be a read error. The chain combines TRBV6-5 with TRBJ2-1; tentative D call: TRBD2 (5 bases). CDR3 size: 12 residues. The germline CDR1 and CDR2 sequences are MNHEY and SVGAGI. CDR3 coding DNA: TGTGCCAGTAGTTTTGTCCGGGGTGAGCAGTTCTTC. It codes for CASSFVRGEQFF.

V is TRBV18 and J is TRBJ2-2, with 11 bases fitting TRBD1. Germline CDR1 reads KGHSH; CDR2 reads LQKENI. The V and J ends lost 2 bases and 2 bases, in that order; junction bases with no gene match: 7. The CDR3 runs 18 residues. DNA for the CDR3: TGTGCCAGCTCACCATCCCGGACAGGGGGCCTCAACACCGGGGAGCTGTTTTTT. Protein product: CASSPSRTGGLNTGELFF.

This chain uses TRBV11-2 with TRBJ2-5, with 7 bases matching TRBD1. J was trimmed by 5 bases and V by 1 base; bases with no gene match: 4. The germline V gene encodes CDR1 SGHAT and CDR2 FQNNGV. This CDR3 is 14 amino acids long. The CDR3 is CASSLVVQGETQYF. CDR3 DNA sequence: TGTGCCAGCAGCTTAGTGGTACAGGGGGAGACCCAGTACTTC.

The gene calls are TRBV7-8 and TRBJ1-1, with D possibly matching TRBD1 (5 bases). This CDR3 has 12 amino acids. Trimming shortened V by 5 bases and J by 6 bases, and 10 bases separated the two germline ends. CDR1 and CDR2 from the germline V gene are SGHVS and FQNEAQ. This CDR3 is CASSPAGSEAFF. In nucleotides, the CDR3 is TGTGCCAGCAGCCCCGCAGGGTCTGAAGCTTTCTTT.

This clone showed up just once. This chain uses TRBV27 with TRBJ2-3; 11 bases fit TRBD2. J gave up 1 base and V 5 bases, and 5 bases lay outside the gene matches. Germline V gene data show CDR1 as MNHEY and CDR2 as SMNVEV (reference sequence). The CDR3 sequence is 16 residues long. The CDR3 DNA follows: TGTGCCAGCAGTCCACCGGGACTAGCGGGCACAGATACGCAGTATTTT. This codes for CASSPPGLAGTDTQYF.

This chain's CDR3 is CASSADRSNQPQHF. The CDR3 nucleotides are TGTGCCAGCTCAGCGGACAGGAGCAATCAGCCCCAGCATTTT. This chain joins TRBV18 and TRBJ1-5; TRBD1 agrees at 7 bases. The V and J ends lost 5 bases and 1 base, in that order; junction bases with no gene match: 2. The germline CDR1 and CDR2 sequences are KGHSH and LQKENI. This CDR3 contains 14 residues.